These 21 T cell receptor beta chains were sequenced from one sample in a study of T-cell reconstitution after alpha-beta-depleted transplantation in children. As it was prepared, the TCRbeta library received unique molecular identifiers. TCRdb redid the calling of the PCR reads with MiXCR, one entry per CDR3 protein. The sample shows about 1,000,000 distinct CDR3 sequences, roughly 31% of them seen only once. Source: PBMCs, mostly from graft donor cells, taken 360 days after TCRalphabeta/CD19-depleted stem cell transplant. The receptor source for this set is a boy under three years old who had a stem cell transplant for SCID, so the T cells may come from the graft donor.

This chain links TRBV27 with TRBJ2-1; maybe TRBD1 (5 bases). The CDR3 consists of 15 residues. The germline V gene encodes CDR1 MNHEY and CDR2 SMNVEV (reference sequence). The V end lost 2 bases, the J end lost 7 bases, and 15 bases lay between the germline ends. The CDR3 DNA reads TGTGCCAGCAGTTTAGGGCAGGGTAATTTAAATGAGCAGTTCTTC. Protein: CASSLGQGNLNEQFF.

The chain employs TRBV4-2 and TRBJ2-1; TRBD2 matches 10 bases. This CDR3 is built from 20 residues. Germline CDR1 LGHNA, CDR2 YNFKEQ. The V gene end was trimmed by 0 bases and the J gene end by 5 bases; junction bases not matched to a gene: 16. The CDR3 protein is CASSQEPGLARVSENNEQFF. The CDR3 region has the DNA TGTGCCAGCAGCCAAGAGCCGGGACTAGCGCGGGTTTCGGAAAACAATGAGCAGTTCTTC.

The chain uses TRBV20-1 and TRBJ2-1; 11 bases fit TRBD2. The CDR3 is 17 residues long. J lost 1 base, V lost 6 bases, and 11 bases had no gene match. The germline V gene encodes CDR1 DFQATT and CDR2 SNEGSKA (reference sequence). The CDR3 reads CSAIFRTSGLSYNEQFF. The CDR3 DNA follows: TGCAGTGCCATATTTCGGACTAGCGGGTTATCCTACAATGAGCAGTTCTTC.

The CDR3 coding sequence is TGCGCCAGCACCGGGACTAGCGGGGGGGCCAATGAGCAGTTCTTC. Its protein is CASTGTSGGANEQFF. The V and J genes are TRBV5-1 and TRBJ2-1, with TRBD2 matching 16 bases. Germline-derived CDR1 and CDR2 are SGHRS and YFSETQ. Losses at the gene ends were 6 bases for V and 6 bases for J; bases not matched to a gene: 3. The CDR3 length is 15 residues. Filled out from reference TRBV5-1 and TRBJ2-1, the complete variable domain reads KAGVTQTPRYLIKTRGQQVTLSCSPISGHRSVSWYQQTPGQGLQFLFEYFSETQRNKGNFPGRFSGRQFSNSRSEMNVSTLELGDSALYLCASTGTSGGANEQFFGPGTRLTVL.

This clonotype was observed a handful of times. The rearrangement joins TRBV28 to TRBJ2-1; TRBD2 might be the D (6 bases). Trimming shortened V by 3 bases and J by 3 bases, and 15 bases separated the two germline ends. The CDR3 runs to 16 residues. CDR1 and CDR2 (germline): MDHEN, SYDVKM. The CDR3 protein is CASSLPTNGGYNEQFF. CDR3 sequence (DNA): TGTGCCAGCAGTTTGCCTACAAACGGGGGCTACAATGAGCAGTTCTTC.

This clonotype has just a few counts. The J gene is TRBJ1-1, the V gene TRBV7-2; no clear D gene. Germline CDR1 reads SGHTA; CDR2 reads FQGNSA. This CDR3 has 16 amino acids. V lost 4 bases, J lost 3 bases, and 18 bases lay in between. The CDR3 region is CASSSRWDGRDTEAFF. CDR3 in DNA: TGTGCCAGCAGCTCCCGGTGGGATGGTCGGGACACTGAAGCTTTCTTT.

The gene calls are TRBV6-5 and TRBJ1-4; D is unresolved. Germline assignment: CDR1 MNHEY and CDR2 SVGAGI. V gave up 2 bases and J gave up 3 bases, with 22 bases separating them. There are 19 residues in the CDR3. For the CDR3, the DNA is TGTGCCAGCAGTTACGGATTCGGTAGCGGGCGGTCGGCTAATGAAAAACTGTTTTTT. Protein sequence: CASSYGFGSGRSANEKLFF.

The rearrangement joins TRBV4-2 to TRBJ2-7; either TRBD1 or TRBD2 may supply D (5 bases each). The CDR3 sequence is 14 residues long. Germline CDR1 and CDR2: LGHNA and YNFKEQ. V gave up 1 base and J gave up 4 bases, with 11 bases separating them. Here the CDR3 reads CASSQGGLAYEQYF. The CDR3 nucleotides are TGTGCCAGCAGCCAAGGGGGCCTAGCTTACGAGCAGTACTTC.

This sequence joins TRBV28 and TRBJ1-5; tentatively, D is TRBD1 (6 bases). The CDR3 runs 14 residues. Germline CDR1 and CDR2: MDHEN and SYDVKM. Trimming took off 3 bases at V and 7 bases at J, with 13 bases between the two ends. CDR3 bases: TGTGCCAGCAGTTTTGGGGGGCTTGTACAGCCCCAGCATTTT. As protein: CASSFGGLVQPQHF.

The CDR3 loop is CASSFGDSYSSYEQYF. CDR3 DNA: TGTGCCAGCAGCTTCGGGGACAGTTACAGCTCCTACGAGCAGTACTTC. The chain combines TRBV7-6 with TRBJ2-7; TRBD1 matches at 7 bases. Germline CDR1 reads SGHVS; CDR2 reads FNYEAQ. V shed 3 bases and J 0 bases; nucleotides not matched to a gene: 8. The CDR3 is 16 residues long.

The rearrangement joins TRBV6-6 to TRBJ1-1; TRBD1 is a possible D gene (5 bases). Per the germline V gene, CDR1 is MNHNY and CDR2 is SVGAGI (reference sequence). The V and J ends lost 7 bases and 11 bases respectively, with 17 bases between them. The CDR3 is 12 residues long. The CDR3 nucleotides read TGTGCCAGCATCAGCGGGGGGGTGGAGGCTTTCTTT. Residues: CASISGGVEAFF.

V usage is TRBV15 and J usage is TRBJ1-6, with D possibly matching TRBD1 (5 bases). The CDR3 sequence is 14 residues long. V shed 5 bases and J shed 9 bases, with 14 bases lying between them. Germline V CDR1 and CDR2: LNHNV, YYDKDF (reference sequence). Here the CDR3 reads CATSLAGRGSPLHF. CDR3 nucleotides: TGTGCCACCAGCCTAGCAGGGAGAGGTTCACCCCTCCACTTT.

The rearrangement joins TRBV7-2 to TRBJ2-1; D gene uncertain. Germline values: CDR1 SGHTA, CDR2 FQGNSA. Trimming cost V 2 bases and J 10 bases, with 9 bases left between them. CDR3 length equals 12 residues. The DNA of the CDR3 is TGTGCCAGCAGCTTAACCCTTCTCGAGCAGTTCTTC. This translates into CASSLTLLEQFF.

V and J are TRBV10-2 and TRBJ2-5, with 9 bases aligning to TRBD2. The CDR3 has 13 residues. V shed 7 bases, J shed 7 bases, and the junction held 7 bases outside the gene matches. Germline V gene lookup returns CDR1 WSHSY and CDR2 SAAADI. CDR3 nucleotide sequence: TGCGCCAGCACCCCTAGCGGGGTTGGGACCCAGTACTTC. Translated: CASTPSGVGTQYF.

V and J are TRBV6-5 and TRBJ1-4; no reliable D call. The germline gives CDR1 MNHEY, CDR2 SVGAGI. The CDR3 length is 15 residues. V shed 0 bases and J shed 7 bases, with 12 bases lying between them. The CDR3 loop reads CASSYSGGSGEKLFF. Written as DNA, the CDR3 is TGTGCCAGCAGTTACTCGGGAGGGTCTGGTGAAAAACTGTTTTTT.

This rearrangement joins TRBV6-2 or TRBV6-3 to TRBJ2-1; 9 bases map to TRBD2. V lost 4 bases and J lost 2; bases outside the gene matches: 12. This CDR3 is 18 amino acids long. From germline, CDR1 is MNHEY and CDR2 SVGEGT. The CDR3 region is CASSSYSLAGPPYNEQFF. CDR3 bases: TGTGCCAGCAGTTCCTACTCTCTAGCGGGGCCCCCCTACAATGAGCAGTTCTTC.

The V gene is TRBV20-1, the J gene TRBJ2-5; D is uncertain. The CDR3 is 17 amino acids. Between the trimmed V and J ends, which lost 6 bases and 0 bases, there was a span of 23 bases. CDR1 is DFQATT and CDR2 is SNEGSKA in the germline V gene (reference sequence). The CDR3 coding sequence is TGCAGTGCCATTGATCGGCTCCGGATACTATACCAAGAGACCCAGTACTTC. Translation: CSAIDRLRILYQETQYF.

The V call is TRBV12-3 or TRBV12-4, the J call TRBJ1-2, with D unclear. Trimming pared 2 bases from V and 8 bases from J, leaving 15 bases between. This CDR3 region has 14 residues. CDR3 residues: CASSLLSEGRGYTF. Written as DNA, the CDR3 is TGTGCCAGCAGTTTACTGTCGGAGGGTCGAGGCTACACCTTC.

This clonotype was found many times. This chain connects TRBV20-1 to TRBJ2-7, with TRBD2 identical over 11 bases. J gave up 3 bases and V 0 bases, and 4 bases lay outside the gene matches. This CDR3 comprises 15 residues. The germline gives CDR1 DFQATT, CDR2 SNEGSKA (reference sequence). CDR3 loop: CSARDLAGGSYEQYF. The CDR3 DNA sequence: TGCAGTGCTAGAGATCTAGCGGGGGGTAGCTACGAGCAGTACTTC.

The chain employs TRBV5-1 and TRBJ2-7; 13 bases align to TRBD2. The V segment lost 4 bases and the J segment 10 bases; nucleotides outside the gene matches: 8. CDR1 and CDR2 (germline): SGHRS, YFSETQ. The CDR3 contains 14 residues. CDR3 nucleotide sequence: TGCGCCAGCAGCCCATTCGGACTAGCGGGGGATCAGTACTTC. As protein: CASSPFGLAGDQYF.

The J gene is TRBJ1-1, the V gene TRBV20-1, with unresolved D. The CDR3 extends over 12 amino acids. Per germline, CDR1 DFQATT and CDR2 SNEGSKA (reference sequence). Trimming took 3 bases from V and 5 from J, leaving 10 bases between them. In DNA, the CDR3 is TGCAGTGCTAGTCTTGGGTTTACTGAAGCTTTCTTT. It translates to CSASLGFTEAFF.